One T cell receptor beta chain is described in this entry. Naive CD8 isolation took CD45RO-negative cells positively selected for CCR7 and excluded terminally differentiated effector memory CD45RA+ cells. The sample originates from a study of shared clonotypes between healthy human individuals. Looked up from germline, CDR1 is LNHDA and CDR2 is SQIVND (reference sequence). Trimming removed 8 bases from V and 7 bases from J; junction bases left unmatched: 14. The length of the CDR3 is 16 residues. Researchers ran the assay at a deep level. Generated by immunoSEQ multiplex PCR, the TCRdb table keeps only in-frame clones and is missing some. The sample records hundreds of thousands of clones, 90% to 97% being singletons.

The sample was naive CD8+ T cells sorted from blood. The chain couples TRBV19 to TRBJ2-1; 10 bases align to TRBD2. The sequence derives from a woman younger than 45 in good health. The CDR3 protein is CASRLTTSGNRNEQFF. CDR3 DNA sequence: TGTGCCAGTCGCCTGACCACTAGCGGGAATAGAAATGAGCAGTTCTTC.